The 30 T cell receptor beta chains below come from one sample, sequenced in a study of blood T cell repertoires in COVID-19. The data were produced by immunoSEQ multiplex PCR, yet TCRdb's version contains in-frame clones alone and is incomplete. Of 150,000 to 200,000 clones detected, under 85% appear once; the ten largest clones hold roughly 3.1%. Source material: peripheral blood. Receptors originate from a man in his 70s with acute or convalescent COVID-19.

This chain uses TRBV5-1 with TRBJ2-3, with 10 bases aligning to TRBD2. The CDR3 extends over 18 amino acids. Germline V CDR1 and CDR2: SGHRS, YFSETQ. The V segment lost 0 bases and the J segment 2 bases; nucleotides outside the gene matches: 9. CDR3 DNA sequence: TGCGCCAGCAGCTTGGTCCTAGCGGGGGTCTCCAACACAGATACGCAGTATTTT. Translating gives CASSLVLAGVSNTDTQYF.

V is TRBV5-4 and J is TRBJ1-1; D may be TRBD1 (6 bases). Trimming removed 3 bases at V and 6 bases at J, with 15 bases between. Germline-derived CDR1 and CDR2 are SGHNT and YYREEE (reference sequence). This CDR3 contains 14 residues. The CDR3 DNA is TGTGCCAGCAGCTCTAGACAGGTTGGGGCTGAAGCTTTCTTT. Amino acids: CASSSRQVGAEAFF.

This clone was seen a few times. J is TRBJ2-1 and V is TRBV7-2; tentative D call: TRBD2 (5 bases). Per the germline V gene, CDR1 is SGHTA and CDR2 is FQGNSA. V was cut by 1 base and J by 9 bases, with 16 bases left in between. The CDR3 runs to 15 residues. The CDR3 DNA is TGTGCCAGCAGCTTAGGAGGACTTCTTTCGGTTGAGCAGTTCTTC. Protein: CASSLGGLLSVEQFF.

The chain couples TRBV11-3 to TRBJ2-7; TRBD1 agrees at 11 bases. The CDR3 runs to 15 residues. Trimming cost V 5 bases and J 2 bases; bases outside gene matches: 5. CDR1 is SGHNT, CDR2 YENEEA, per germline. The CDR3 reads CASSLGQGGTYEQYF. Written as DNA, the CDR3 is TGTGCCAGCAGCCTGGGACAGGGGGGAACCTACGAGCAGTACTTC.

The rearrangement uses TRBV5-6 and TRBJ2-1; 7 bases line up with TRBD1. From germline, CDR1 is SGHDT and CDR2 YYEEEE. V lost 4 bases to trimming and J lost 1 base; unmatched junction nucleotides: 2. The CDR3 loop spans 14 amino acids. CDR3 nucleotide sequence: TGTGCCAGCAGCGTACAGGGGTCCTACAATGAGCAGTTCTTC. Translating it yields CASSVQGSYNEQFF.

This clone occurred a few times. J is TRBJ1-1 and V is TRBV7-9; TRBD1 might be the D (5 bases). Germline CDR1 is SEHNR and CDR2 is FQNEAQ (reference sequence). V dropped 5 bases and J dropped 1 base, with 11 bases sitting between them. This CDR3 comprises 14 residues. The CDR3 bases are TGTGCCAGCAGCCAGCAAGGGGAGAACACTGAAGCTTTCTTT. Translating it yields CASSQQGENTEAFF.

The CDR3 spells CASSLRYTEAFF. As DNA, the CDR3 is TGTGCCAGCAGTTTACGGTACACTGAAGCTTTCTTT. The chain joins TRBV12-3 or TRBV12-4 to TRBJ1-1; D not certain. Trimming took off 2 bases at V and 3 bases at J, with 4 bases between the two ends. The length of the CDR3 is 12 residues.

This chain's CDR3 is CASGSWTGGGYTF. For the CDR3, the DNA is TGTGCCAGCGGGTCTTGGACAGGCGGTGGCTACACCTTC. The chain has TRBV27 and TRBJ1-2, with TRBD1 matching over 7 bases. This CDR3 is built from 13 residues. Germline loops: CDR1 MNHEY, CDR2 SMNVEV (reference sequence). J gave up 7 bases and V 8 bases, and 10 bases lay outside the gene matches.

This clone appeared a single time. The chain combines TRBV5-1 with TRBJ1-1; the D is unclear. V gave up 4 bases and J gave up 0 bases, with 10 bases separating them. In germline, CDR1 is SGHRS, CDR2 YFSETQ. The CDR3 sequence is 14 residues long. CDR3 coding DNA: TGCGCCAGCAGCGGAGACGTGATGAACACTGAAGCTTTCTTT. Its translation is CASSGDVMNTEAFF.

The chain links TRBV15 to TRBJ2-7, with 9 nucleotides matching TRBD1. This CDR3 has 19 amino acids. The V gene's germline CDR1 is LNHNV and CDR2 YYDKDF (reference sequence). J was trimmed by 4 bases and V by 0 bases; bases with no gene match: 16. The CDR3, as DNA: TGTGCCACCAGCAGAGATGGCTCGTCAGGACAGGGGAGATCGTACGAGCAGTACTTC. Its protein product is CATSRDGSSGQGRSYEQYF. The whole variable domain, remainder taken from reference TRBV15 and TRBJ2-7, is DAMVIQNPRYQVTQFGKPVTLSCSQTLNHNVMYWYQQKSSQAPKLLFHYYDKDFNNEADTPDNFQSRRPNTSFCFLDIRSPGLGDTAMYLCATSRDGSSGQGRSYEQYFGPGTRLTVT.

The chain is built from TRBV4-1 and TRBJ2-3, with D maybe TRBD2 (6 bases). The CDR3 is made up of 13 amino acids. Trimming removed 3 bases from V and 8 bases from J, with 12 bases in between. Looked up from germline, CDR1 is MGHRA and CDR2 is YSYEKL. CDR3 sequence reads: CASSHGTGGTQYF. Here the CDR3 DNA reads TGCGCCAGCAGCCACGGGACTGGCGGTACGCAGTATTTT.

The chain employs TRBV11-2 and TRBJ2-6; D may be TRBD1 (5 bases). Trimming removed 4 bases at V and 1 base at J, with 5 bases between. Germline V gives CDR1 SGHAT, CDR2 FQNNGV. The CDR3 loop spans 14 amino acids. The CDR3, as DNA: TGTGCCAGCAGCTCAGGGTCTGGGGCCAACGTCCTGACTTTC. It specifies CASSSGSGANVLTF.

In its sample, this clone was seen once. V and J are TRBV5-5 and TRBJ2-5; TRBD2 matches at 7 bases. The CDR3 runs 15 residues. From germline, CDR1 is SGHKS and CDR2 YYEKEE (reference sequence). Trimming cost V 1 base and J 1 base; bases outside gene matches: 4. The CDR3 DNA reads as TGTGCCAGCAGCTTGCGGGGGGACCCCCAAGAGACCCAGTACTTC. Translating gives CASSLRGDPQETQYF.

This chain joins TRBV7-2 and TRBJ2-7, with TRBD2 as a possible D gene (6 bases). With 7 bases removed from V and 7 bases from J, the gap between germline ends came to 20 bases. Germline loops: CDR1 SGHTA, CDR2 FQGNSA. The CDR3 contains 14 residues. The CDR3 DNA is TGTGCCAGCACACATCTCCCCCCCGGGGGTGAGCAGTACTTC. Protein product: CASTHLPPGGEQYF.

This sequence joins TRBV25-1 and TRBJ1-5, with no clear D. Germline assignment: CDR1 MGHDK and CDR2 SYGVNS. The CDR3 sequence is 17 residues long. V lost 1 base and J 4 bases, leaving 17 bases between the germline ends. For the CDR3, the DNA is TGTGCCAGCAGTGAATTGGTCACTATCGTTACAAATCAGCCCCAGCATTTT. Amino acids: CASSELVTIVTNQPQHF.

This clone was recorded a few times. The chain is built from TRBV7-2 and TRBJ2-7; 10 bases align to TRBD2. Germline V gives CDR1 SGHTA, CDR2 FQGNSA. The CDR3 loop spans 16 amino acids. Trimming took 5 bases from V and 2 from J; bases not matched to a gene: 9. CDR3 region: CASSTASGRKTYEQYF. The CDR3 DNA reads TGTGCCAGCAGCACTGCTAGCGGGAGAAAAACCTACGAGCAGTACTTC.

This chain connects TRBV7-6 to TRBJ2-7; TRBD1 might be the D (7 bases). The CDR3 runs to 18 residues. The V gene's germline CDR1 is SGHVS and CDR2 FNYEAQ. Deletions cut 5 bases from V and 0 bases from J, with 23 bases between. Here the CDR3 reads CASSPSGGITLSSYEQYF. The CDR3 DNA reads TGTGCCAGCAGCCCATCAGGGGGGATCACCTTAAGCTCCTACGAGCAGTACTTC.

The chain uses TRBV2 and TRBJ1-5; D not certain. V shed 4 bases and J shed 0 bases, with 13 bases lying between them. Germline CDR1 reads SNHLY; CDR2 reads FYNNEI. The CDR3 sequence is 16 residues long. For the CDR3, the DNA is TGTGCCAGCAGTGGGGCATACGCTAATAGCAATCAGCCCCAGCATTTT. This gives the protein CASSGAYANSNQPQHF.

This clone appeared once. This chain connects TRBV7-8 to TRBJ1-1; 7 nucleotides agree with TRBD1. This CDR3 region has 14 residues. Losses at the gene ends were 6 bases for V and 1 base for J; bases not matched to a gene: 5. The germline V gene encodes CDR1 SGHVS and CDR2 FQNEAQ. CDR3 in amino acids: CASSKGTANTEAFF. CDR3 in DNA: TGTGCCAGCAGTAAAGGGACAGCGAACACTGAAGCTTTCTTT.

This chain links TRBV7-9 with TRBJ2-1; 8 bases are shared with TRBD1. V lost 5 bases, J lost 7 bases, and 4 bases stayed unmatched. This CDR3 comprises 13 residues. Per germline, CDR1 SEHNR and CDR2 FQNEAQ (reference sequence). CDR3 DNA: TGTGCCAGCAGCCCAGGGGGCGTGAATGAGCAGTTCTTC. It is translated as CASSPGGVNEQFF.

The V call is TRBV2, the J call TRBJ1-5, with 9 bases fitting TRBD1. Germline V CDR1 and CDR2: SNHLY, FYNNEI. The CDR3 is 16 amino acids. Trimming removed 5 bases from V and 2 bases from J; junction bases left unmatched: 7. CDR3 amino acids: CASSPGQGWGNQPQHF. In DNA form, the CDR3 reads TGTGCCAGCAGTCCTGGACAGGGGTGGGGCAATCAGCCCCAGCATTTT. Drawing the rest from reference TRBV2 and TRBJ1-5, the complete variable domain is EPEVTQTPSHQVTQMGQEVILRCVPISNHLYFYWYRQILGQKVEFLVSFYNNEISEKSEIFDDQFSVERPDGSNFTLKIRSTKLEDSAMYFCASSPGQGWGNQPQHFGDGTRLSIL.

The gene calls are TRBV28 and TRBJ2-7; tentatively, D is TRBD2 (5 bases). V dropped 3 bases and J dropped 7 bases, with 22 bases sitting between them. This CDR3 has 16 amino acids. Germline V gene lookup returns CDR1 MDHEN and CDR2 SYDVKM. In DNA form, the CDR3 reads TGTGCCAGCAGTTTTTTCTCCGGGATCGTTTCTGAAGAGCAGTACTTC. Amino acids: CASSFFSGIVSEEQYF.

For this clone: Other DNA sequences in the sample encode the same CDR3. CDR3 coding DNA: TGTGCCACCAGCAGAGATTTAAGGACTAGCGGGAGTTACGAGCAGTACTTC. Amino acids: CATSRDLRTSGSYEQYF. The V call is TRBV15, the J call TRBJ2-7; 13 bases map to TRBD2. The trim removed 0 bases at V and 4 bases at J, leaving 6 bases unmatched. Germline V gene data show CDR1 as LNHNV and CDR2 as YYDKDF (reference sequence). The CDR3 extends over 17 amino acids.

The J gene is TRBJ2-7, the V gene TRBV13; TRBD1 aligns across 7 bases. J lost 4 bases, V lost 5 bases, and 11 bases had no gene match. Per germline, CDR1 PRHDT and CDR2 FYEKMQ (reference sequence). CDR3 length equals 15 residues. CDR3 region: CASSNQDRRIYEQYF. The CDR3, as DNA: TGTGCCAGCAGCAACCAGGACAGGAGAATTTACGAGCAGTACTTC.

V and J are TRBV11-3 and TRBJ2-7, with TRBD1 matching 10 bases. The germline gives CDR1 SGHNT, CDR2 YENEEA. The CDR3 loop spans 13 amino acids. Trimming took 8 bases from V and 2 from J; bases not matched to a gene: 3. CDR3 protein: CASGQGEPYEQYF. The CDR3 DNA reads TGTGCCAGCGGACAGGGGGAGCCCTACGAGCAGTACTTC.

V is TRBV28 and J is TRBJ2-1; 9 bases are shared with TRBD2. The V and J ends lost 3 bases and 0 bases, in that order; junction bases with no gene match: 0. The length of the CDR3 is 15 residues. CDR1 is MDHEN, CDR2 SYDVKM, per germline. The CDR3 protein is CASSFSGSSYNEQFF. The DNA for the CDR3 is TGTGCCAGCAGTTTTAGCGGGAGCTCCTACAATGAGCAGTTCTTC. The full variable domain, with the rest looked up from reference TRBV28 and TRBJ2-1, is DVKVTQSSRYLVKRTGEKVFLECVQDMDHENMFWYRQDPGLGLRLIYFSYDVKMKEKGDIPEGYSVSREKKERFSLILESASTNQTSMYLCASSFSGSSYNEQFFGPGTRLTVL.

This clone appeared a few times. The rearrangement joins TRBV27 to TRBJ2-1, with 9 bases that match TRBD2. V lost 3 bases and J lost 7; bases outside the gene matches: 7. The V gene's germline CDR1 is MNHEY and CDR2 SMNVEV (reference sequence). The CDR3 is 15 residues long. In DNA, the CDR3 is TGTGCCAGCAGTTTGAGTAGCGGGAGTTTTAATGAGCAGTTCTTC. Residues: CASSLSSGSFNEQFF.

The chain couples TRBV7-8 to TRBJ2-2; D remains unclear. This CDR3 contains 15 residues. Germline CDR1 SGHVS, CDR2 FQNEAQ. The V end lost 1 base, the J end lost 6 bases, and 12 bases lay between the germline ends. The CDR3 is CASSLVSAHAGELFF. As DNA, the CDR3 is TGTGCCAGCAGCTTAGTGTCAGCGCACGCCGGGGAGCTGTTTTTT.

The chain links TRBV6-5 to TRBJ1-2; 8 bases agree with TRBD1. The CDR3 has 15 amino acids. V lost 5 bases, J lost 2 bases, and 7 bases stayed unmatched. Germline lookup yields CDR1 MNHEY and CDR2 SVGAGI. CDR3 DNA sequence: TGTGCCAGCAGTACTTGGACAGGGCGCAACTATGGCTACACCTTC. It yields the protein CASSTWTGRNYGYTF.

The chain employs TRBV6-5 and TRBJ2-7; 12 nucleotides agree with TRBD2. The V gene's germline CDR1 is MNHEY and CDR2 SVGAGI. The CDR3 spans 15 residues. V lost 6 bases and J lost 1; bases outside the gene matches: 4. The CDR3 coding sequence is TGTGCCAGCAGGACAACTAGCGGGGGGTCCTACGAGCAGTACTTC. Its translation: CASRTTSGGSYEQYF.